This T cell receptor (beta chain) originates from a study of blood T cell repertoires in COVID-19. Overall study context: Some COVID-19 samples were acute and others convalescent; all came from the United States, Italy and Spain. In each case, the material was cDNA or gDNA derived from T cells, B-cell-depleted T cells, or PBMCs.

Original processing methods: Amplification from reference gene primers served as the basis for estimated nucleated cell counts. Data came from immunoSEQ multiplex PCR; TCRdb stores just in-frame clones and leaves some out. The D gene and trimming were derived from the DNA, and the V and J assignments and clone size from that table. The sample gives 100,000 to 150,000 clones, 87% of which show up once; less than 4.5% is in the top ten. The ends lost 2 bases at V and 1 base at J; junction bases unmatched: 5. CDR1 is SGHNT and CDR2 is YYREEE in the germline V gene (reference sequence). The CDR3 sequence is 15 residues long.

The receptor was isolated from an older woman with acute or convalescent COVID-19. V gene TRBV5-4 combines with J gene TRBJ1-1, with TRBD1 identical over 7 bases. The sequencing sample was made of peripheral blood. The CDR3 nucleotides are TGTGCCAGCAGCTTTGGTAGGACAGGGAACACTGAAGCTTTCTTT. As protein: CASSFGRTGNTEAFF. The complete variable domain, with remaining parts taken from reference TRBV5-4 and TRBJ1-1, reads ETGVTQSPTHLIKTRGQQVTLRCSSQSGHNTVSWYQQALGQGPQFIFQYYREEENGRGNFPPRFSGLQFPNYSSELNVNALELDDSALYLCASSFGRTGNTEAFFGQGTRLTVV.